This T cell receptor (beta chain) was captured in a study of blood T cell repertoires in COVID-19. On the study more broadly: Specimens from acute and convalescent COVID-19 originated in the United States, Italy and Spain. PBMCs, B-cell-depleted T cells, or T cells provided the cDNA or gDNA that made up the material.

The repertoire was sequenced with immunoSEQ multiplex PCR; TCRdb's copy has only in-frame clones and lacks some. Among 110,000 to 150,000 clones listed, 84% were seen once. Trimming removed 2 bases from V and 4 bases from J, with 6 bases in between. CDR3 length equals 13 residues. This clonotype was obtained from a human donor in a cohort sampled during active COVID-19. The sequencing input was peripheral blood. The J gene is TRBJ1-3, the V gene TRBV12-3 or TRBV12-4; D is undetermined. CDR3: CASSLSVGNTIYF. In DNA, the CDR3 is TGTGCCAGCAGTTTATCTGTCGGAAACACCATATATTTT.